The source of this T cell receptor beta chain is a study of blood T cell repertoires in COVID-19. The V gene lost 4 bases and the J gene lost 5 bases, with 18 bases spanning the gap. The CDR3 extends over 15 amino acids. Per the germline V gene, CDR1 is SGDLS and CDR2 is YYNGEE. The assay was immunoSEQ multiplex PCR, and TCRdb's table has in-frame clones only and misses some. The sample includes 150,000 to 200,000 clones, approximately 81% of them seen just once. Sequencing was performed on peripheral blood. This clonotype was sampled from a human donor with acute or convalescent COVID-19. The donor label of this sample is uncertain. The chain combines TRBV9 with TRBJ1-1; D may be TRBD1 (6 bases). The CDR3 coding sequence is TGTGCCAGCAGCCCTCAAAACACAGGGAAGACTGAAGCTTTCTTT. Protein sequence: CASSPQNTGKTEAFF.